The 9 T cell receptor beta chains in this list originate from one sample, sequenced in a study of blood T cell repertoires in COVID-19. Profiling relied on immunoSEQ multiplex PCR, and the TCRdb table lists in-frame clones only, not all of them. The data hold 210,000 or so clones, with about 90% observed a single time. The sample consisted of PBMCs or T cells enriched from blood (not recorded which). The receptor set was obtained from a woman aged 30 to 39 who had been exposed to COVID-19.

The table lists this clone with a count of one. J is TRBJ2-5 and V is TRBV30; TRBD2 matches 9 bases. The ends lost 5 bases at V and 5 bases at J; junction bases unmatched: 12. CDR1 and CDR2 from the germline V gene are GTSNPN and SVGIG (reference sequence). The CDR3 is made up of 15 amino acids. CDR3 region: CAWGRGSGSGETQYF. CDR3 in DNA: TGTGCCTGGGGTCGGGGTAGCGGGAGTGGGGAGACCCAGTACTTC.

This clone was detected only a few times. The chain uses TRBV5-1 and TRBJ1-5; D possibly corresponds to TRBD1 (5 bases). The length of the CDR3 is 15 residues. The germline V and J ends were trimmed by 0 bases and 2 bases, with 9 bases remaining between them. The V gene's germline CDR1 is SGHRS and CDR2 YFSETQ. The CDR3 sequence: CASSLGGAGNQPQHF. In DNA form, the CDR3 reads TGCGCCAGCAGCTTGGGGGGCGCGGGCAATCAGCCCCAGCATTTT.

This chain connects TRBV5-1 to TRBJ1-2; D gene unclear. The CDR3 consists of 14 residues. Trimming removed 4 bases from V and 2 bases from J, with 12 bases in between. The germline CDR1 and CDR2 sequences are SGHRS and YFSETQ. The CDR3 region has the DNA TGCGCCAGCAGCCCTTCAGGTATCAACTATGGCTACACCTTC. Translated, it gives CASSPSGINYGYTF.

CDR3 nucleotides: TGTGCCACCAGCAGAGATCAGGTCAACAATGAGCAGTTCTTC. Encoded protein: CATSRDQVNNEQFF. V usage is TRBV15 and J usage is TRBJ2-1; D call uncertain. Germline CDR1 LNHNV, CDR2 YYDKDF (reference sequence). V was shortened by 0 bases and J by 5 bases, with 8 bases between the two germline ends. CDR3 length equals 14 residues.

This clone was seen only once. The chain employs TRBV28 and TRBJ1-4, with TRBD1 identical over 8 bases. CDR3 size: 14 residues. Germline CDR1 reads MDHEN; CDR2 reads SYDVKM. Trimming cost V 8 bases and J 2 bases; bases outside gene matches: 4. CDR3 bases: TGTGCCAGCCAGGGGGCAGGCACTAATGAAAAACTGTTTTTT. It codes for CASQGAGTNEKLFF.

This chain links TRBV12-5 with TRBJ1-2; 7 nucleotides match TRBD1. Germline-derived CDR1 and CDR2 are LGHNT and FRNRAP. The V gene end was trimmed by 1 base and the J gene end by 4 bases; junction bases not matched to a gene: 3. The CDR3 has 14 residues. CDR3 coding DNA: TGTGCTAGTGGTTTGGGGCCAGGGGGCTATGGCTACACCTTC. It codes for CASGLGPGGYGYTF.

The chain links TRBV11-2 to TRBJ1-5; D may be TRBD1 (6 bases). The CDR3 totals 16 residues. The V gene's germline CDR1 is SGHAT and CDR2 FQNNGV. V lost 1 base to trimming and J lost 2 bases, with 12 bases between them. The CDR3 nucleotides are TGTGCCAGCAGCTTAGGCGGCAGGGGAGGCAATCAGCCCCAGCATTTT. Its translation is CASSLGGRGGNQPQHF.

The gene calls are TRBV5-1 and TRBJ2-3; 11 nucleotides match TRBD2. Germline V gene lookup returns CDR1 SGHRS and CDR2 YFSETQ. This CDR3 comprises 14 residues. The V gene end was trimmed by 4 bases and the J gene end by 3 bases; junction bases not matched to a gene: 1. The CDR3 sequence is CASSRTSGTDTQYF. DNA of the CDR3: TGCGCCAGCAGCAGGACTAGCGGGACAGATACGCAGTATTTT.

The gene calls are TRBV27 and TRBJ2-7; TRBD2 matches 8 bases. Germline loops: CDR1 MNHEY, CDR2 SMNVEV (reference sequence). Trimming took 9 bases from V and 7 from J; bases not matched to a gene: 11. The length of the CDR3 is 13 residues. CDR3 DNA sequence: TGTGCCAGTTATACCCCGACGGGGGGGGAGCAGTACTTC. The encoded protein is CASYTPTGGEQYF.